This TCR beta chain stems from a study of blood T cell repertoires in COVID-19. Study context: Spain, Italy and the United States supplied samples that represented acute and convalescent COVID-19. Nucleic acid was either cDNA or gDNA, and it came from T cells, B-cell-depleted T cells, or PBMCs.

CDR3 size: 15 residues. CDR1 and CDR2 (germline): ENHRY, SYGVKD. Between the trimmed V and J ends, which lost 6 bases and 8 bases, there was a span of 22 bases. In the original workflow: Reference gene primers were amplified, and this amplification served to estimate nucleated cell counts. The table came from immunoSEQ multiplex PCR; TCRdb's copy has only in-frame clones and leaves some out. From that table come the V and J calls and clone size; the DNA was used to work out D and trimming. The sample shows over 150,000 clones, around 83% of them seen only once. Clinical history reported by participants formed the basis on which cohorts were assigned.

J is TRBJ1-2 and V is TRBV10-3, with D maybe TRBD1 (5 bases). This TCR was sampled from a man between 35 and 55 years old who had recovered from COVID-19. Sequencing input: PBMCs or T cells enriched from blood (not recorded which). The CDR3 protein is CAISFNSGQGGGYTF. CDR3 nucleotides: TGTGCCATCAGCTTTAACTCTGGGCAGGGCGGAGGCTACACCTTC.